One TCR beta chain is described in this entry. Its antigen remains unknown. The sample originates from a study of OX40 agonist ivuxolimab in advanced cancers. Study in general: The patients received agonistic anti-OX40 (CD134) antibody ivuxolimab. Partial responses were achieved by three patients, of whom one had hepatocellular carcinoma and two had cutaneous melanoma.

Study-wide results and limits: There was clonal expansion of CD4+ and CD8+ blood T cells by week 6 at 0.1 to 3.0 mg/kg. The average count of expanded clones was higher among CD8+ T cells than among CD4+.

The CDR3 is 14 residues long. V was shortened by 6 bases and J by 2 bases, with 13 bases between the two germline ends. Per the germline V gene, CDR1 is SGHTA and CDR2 is FQGNSA. Produced via immunoSEQ multiplex PCR; TCRdb's table is partial and in-frame only. The table shows under 25,000 clones, with about 77% occurring only once. This TCR was recovered from an adult with an advanced solid tumor such as melanoma, head and neck, liver or kidney cancer. The chain joins TRBV7-2 to TRBJ1-2; D gene unclear. The specimen was CD4+ or CD8+ T cells sorted from blood, collected in a trial of the OX40 agonist ivuxolimab. The CDR3 loop reads CASSYMDGNYGYTF. CDR3 DNA: TGTGCCAGCAGTTACATGGACGGGAACTATGGCTACACCTTC. The variable domain in full, with the rest retrieved from reference TRBV7-2 and TRBJ1-2, is GAGVSQSPSNKVTEKGKDVELRCDPISGHTALYWYRQSLGQGLEFLIYFQGNSAPDKSGLPSDRFSAERTGGSVSTLTIQRTQQEDSAVYLCASSYMDGNYGYTFGSGTRLTVV.